These T cell receptor beta chains were read from a single sample in a study of long-term antiretroviral therapy in people with HIV. Here immunoSEQ multiplex PCR was the method, and the copy in TCRdb shows in-frame clones only, minus some. This table has more than 20,000 clones, under 90% appearing once. The source was unsorted PBMCs, collected 2.4 to 2.5 years after starting antiretroviral therapy. The source is a man in his forties with HIV. The CDR3 runs from the conserved cysteine through the conserved F or W. Fields, in order: V gene, J gene, CDR3 length, CDR3 protein.

TRBV7-2	TRBJ2-7	17	CASSLLTGLAGGYEQYF
TRBV18	TRBJ2-1	13	CASSPPMGNEQFF
TRBV28	TRBJ2-7	11	CASTLRDAQYF
TRBV29-1	TRBJ2-7	13	CSVASRLGYEQYF
TRBV6-4	TRBJ2-3	15	CASSTGRSSTDTQYF
TRBV7-9	TRBJ2-1	16	CASSPSGTSEHNEQFF
TRBV5-1	TRBJ1-1	13	CASSFVENTEAFF
TRBV12-5	TRBJ2-2	16	CASGFRAGGPAGELFF
TRBV5-1	TRBJ1-4	15	CASSLSGGQDEKLFF
TRBV6-4	TRBJ2-3	15	CASSDRASGTDTQYF
TRBV6-5	TRBJ1-5	13	CASSRTDNQPQHF
TRBV19	TRBJ1-5	16	CASSIRRGGGDQPQHF
TRBV6-5	TRBJ2-7	14	CASSYGPGSYEQYF
TRBV5-8	TRBJ1-1	15	CASSLGTVGETEAFF